The rows below give T cell receptor beta chains drawn from one sample of a study of shared clonotypes between healthy human individuals. TCRdb's table, derived via immunoSEQ multiplex PCR, lists solely in-frame clones and lacks some. The repertoire consists of about 380,000 clones, with about 96% occurring once and the leading ten covering approximately 0.3%. Sequenced: memory CD8+ T cells sorted from blood. Every receptor here comes from a man aged 30 to 45 in good health. CDR3s include the opening cysteine and the closing phenylalanine or tryptophan. The D gene is left open where the match is weak. The listing skips clone size in some rows; elsewhere it reads once, few, many or a size class.

J	D	size	V	CDR3	DNA
TRBJ2-3	TRBD2	once	TRBV27	CASSTPGLAGVDTQYF	TGTGCCAGCAGTACCCCGGGACTAGCGGGAGTAGATACGCAGTATTTT
TRBJ2-7	TRBD2	NA	TRBV7-9	CASKTSGSAGEQYF	TGTGCCAGCAAAACCAGCGGGAGTGCGGGGGAGCAGTACTTC
TRBJ1-1	NA	NA	TRBV5-4	CASSFGTNTEAFF	TGTGCCAGCAGCTTCGGGACAAACACTGAAGCTTTCTTT
TRBJ2-7	NA	NA	TRBV14	CASSQGLNPYEQYF	TGTGCCAGCAGCCAAGGACTTAATCCCTACGAGCAGTACTTC
TRBJ1-3	TRBD1	NA	TRBV6-1	CASSERQGALSGNTIYF	TGTGCCAGCAGTGAGAGACAGGGGGCCCTCTCTGGAAACACCATATATTTT
TRBJ1-5	NA	NA	TRBV20-1	CSASNQAQHF	TGCAGTGCTAGCAATCAGGCCCAGCATTTT
TRBJ2-1	NA	NA	TRBV7-9	CASRFWGNEQFF	TGTGCCAGCAGATTTTGGGGGAATGAGCAGTTCTTC
TRBJ1-3	NA	NA	TRBV13	CASSPKRFSGNTIYF	TGTGCCAGCAGCCCTAAGCGCTTCTCTGGAAACACCATATATTTT
TRBJ2-3	NA	NA	TRBV4-1	CASSHVIDTQYF	TGCGCCAGCAGCCATGTTATTGATACGCAGTATTTT
TRBJ1-1	NA	NA	TRBV10-3	CATLSGASKTEAFF	TGTGCCACCCTGTCAGGGGCGAGTAAAACTGAAGCTTTCTTT
TRBJ1-2	NA	NA	TRBV18	CASSPPTTEIYGYTF	TGTGCCAGCTCACCACCGACCACGGAAATCTATGGCTACACCTTC
TRBJ1-4	NA	NA	TRBV5-1	CASSLLGATNEKLFF	TGCGCCAGCAGCTTGCTGGGGGCAACTAATGAAAAACTGTTTTTT
TRBJ2-7	NA	NA	TRBV10-1	CASSPGPPYEQYF	TGCGCCAGCAGCCCCGGACCCCCCTACGAGCAGTACTTC
TRBJ1-2	NA	NA	TRBV6-1	CASSNKVGEQGGYTF	TGTGCCAGCAGTAATAAAGTGGGAGAGCAGGGTGGCTACACCTTC
TRBJ1-2	TRBD1	NA	TRBV28	CASKPRRDSNYGYTF	TGTGCCAGCAAACCGAGGCGGGACAGCAACTATGGCTACACCTTC
TRBJ2-1	NA	NA	TRBV30	CAWSVTGSYNEQFF	TGTGCCTGGAGTGTAACCGGGAGCTACAATGAGCAGTTCTTC
TRBJ2-1	NA	NA	TRBV13	CASSLSDSQFF	TGTGCCAGCAGCTTATCAGATAGCCAGTTCTTC
TRBJ2-7	NA	NA	TRBV5-6	CASSLGGGYEQYF	TGTGCCAGCAGCTTGGGGGGCGGCTACGAGCAGTACTTC
TRBJ2-1	TRBD2	NA	TRBV11-2	CASSFGFGGSENYEQFF	TGTGCCAGCAGCTTCGGGTTCGGCGGGAGCGAAAACTATGAGCAGTTCTTC
TRBJ2-7	TRBD2	NA	TRBV28	CASSFLAGDYEQYF	TGTGCCAGCAGTTTCTTAGCGGGTGACTACGAGCAGTACTTC
TRBJ2-2	TRBD1	NA	TRBV6-4	CASSRQGGNTGELFF	TGTGCCAGCAGTCGACAGGGGGGTAACACCGGGGAGCTGTTTTTT
TRBJ2-1	TRBD2	once	TRBV5-5	CASSPWGLAANEQFF	TGTGCCAGCAGCCCCTGGGGACTAGCGGCAAATGAGCAGTTCTTC
TRBJ2-7	NA	NA	TRBV5-6	CASSFQGNEQYF	TGTGCCAGCAGCTTTCAGGGGAACGAGCAGTACTTC
TRBJ2-5	TRBD2	NA	TRBV9	CASSVDGRGTSKEETQYF	TGTGCCAGCAGCGTAGACGGGCGGGGGACTAGCAAGGAAGAGACCCAGTACTTC
TRBJ2-7	TRBD1	once	TRBV2	CASRGQGAYEQYF	TGTGCCAGCAGGGGACAGGGGGCCTACGAGCAGTACTTC
TRBJ1-2	TRBD1	NA	TRBV7-9	CASSWTGGYGYTF	TGTGCCAGCAGCTGGACAGGGGGCTATGGCTACACCTTC
TRBJ2-7	TRBD2	NA	TRBV5-4	CASSLELAGVYEQYF	TGTGCCAGCAGCTTGGAGCTAGCGGGAGTCTACGAGCAGTACTTC
TRBJ2-7	NA	NA	TRBV10-2	CASSSPGPQATYEQYF	TGCGCCAGCAGCTCCCCGGGACCACAAGCTACCTACGAGCAGTACTTC
TRBJ2-1	TRBD2	NA	TRBV4-1	CASSHPITSGSYNEQFF	TGCGCCAGCAGCCATCCAATTACTAGCGGCTCCTACAATGAGCAGTTCTTC
TRBJ2-6	NA	NA	TRBV19	CASKLGAGANVLTF	TGTGCCAGTAAGTTGGGGGCTGGGGCCAACGTCCTGACTTTC
TRBJ2-1	NA	NA	TRBV6-1	CASREGGNEQFF	TGTGCCAGCAGGGAGGGGGGGAATGAGCAGTTCTTC
TRBJ2-1	NA	NA	TRBV7-2	CASSSTRYNEQFF	TGTGCCAGCAGCTCTACTAGGTACAATGAGCAGTTCTTC
TRBJ2-3	TRBD2	NA	TRBV4-2	CASSEERGVAGDTQYF	TGTGCCAGCAGCGAGGAGCGGGGAGTGGCAGGAGATACGCAGTATTTT
TRBJ1-6	NA	NA	TRBV6-6	CASRWTDSSYNSPLHF	TGTGCCAGCAGATGGACAGATAGCTCCTATAATTCACCCCTCCACTTT
TRBJ1-1	TRBD1	NA	TRBV28	CASSFSDRGVIGAFF	TGTGCCAGCAGTTTCTCCGACAGGGGGGTTATCGGAGCTTTCTTT
TRBJ2-1	NA	NA	TRBV10-3	CAISEGRNEQFF	TGTGCCATCAGTGAGGGTCGGAATGAGCAGTTCTTC
TRBJ2-1	TRBD1	NA	TRBV5-4	CASSSQGAGNEQFF	TGTGCCAGCAGCTCGCAGGGGGCGGGCAATGAGCAGTTCTTC
TRBJ1-1	NA	NA	TRBV28	CASSLGGHTEAFF	TGTGCCAGCAGTCTAGGGGGACACACTGAAGCTTTCTTT
TRBJ1-3	NA	NA	TRBV6-5	CASSYSTGSGNTIYF	TGTGCCAGCAGTTACTCGACGGGTTCCGGAAACACCATATATTTT
TRBJ2-3	NA	NA	TRBV28	CASSLVSTDTQYF	TGTGCCAGCAGTTTAGTCAGCACAGATACGCAGTATTTT
TRBJ1-5	NA	NA	TRBV7-9	CASSLDTSNQPQHF	TGTGCCAGCAGCTTAGACACTAGCAATCAGCCCCAGCATTTT
TRBJ1-1	NA	NA	TRBV4-1	CASSQVLVRGENTEAFF	TGCGCCAGCAGCCAAGTCCTCGTTCGGGGGGAGAACACTGAAGCTTTCTTT
TRBJ2-7	TRBD2	NA	TRBV28	CASRKAGGGYNYEQYF	TGTGCCAGCAGGAAAGCGGGAGGTGGATACAACTACGAGCAGTACTTC